This T cell receptor beta chain was obtained from a study of CD8 T cells in ankylosing spondylitis. Study-wide findings and caveats: Several highly homologous variants formed a TCR beta motif that appeared characteristic of ankylosing spondylitis blood.

TCRdb itself ran the 5' RACE reads through MiXCR, one entry per CDR3 protein. The sample contains around 280,000 distinct CDR3 sequences, about 19% of which appear only once. This clonotype was detected ten times or more. The antigen is not known. CDR1 is SGHDT and CDR2 is YYEEEE in the germline V gene. Trimming pared 0 bases from V and 2 bases from J, leaving 15 bases between. The CDR3 totals 17 residues. The sample was blood, either unsorted or a sorted T cell fraction (not recorded which). The chain employs TRBV5-6 and TRBJ1-3, with D possibly being TRBD1 (5 bases). This sequence was found in a male donor with ankylosing spondylitis or in good health (not recorded which). The CDR3 DNA follows: TGTGCCAGCAGCTTGGACCCCCTTCCGGGACCTGGAAACACCATATATTTT. This sequence encodes CASSLDPLPGPGNTIYF.